These 7 T cell receptor beta chains share one sample of origin, sequenced in a study of CXCR3-negative and CXCR3-positive naive CD8 T cells. The TRB libraries of cDNA were built by UMI-labeled 5' RACE. TCRdb reprocessed the 5' RACE reads and stores each CDR3 protein as one record, lacking DNA. This repertoire comprises tens of thousands of distinct CDR3 sequences; its ten largest clones make up approximately 1.5%. Sequenced input: naive CXCR3- CD8+ T cells from blood. As for subset: CD45RO-CCR7+CD27+CD95- naive CD8+ T cells lacking CXCR3 (TNR3-). These receptors were collected from a human donor in good health. Some clones in this sample may be carry-over from other donors' samples.

V usage is TRBV27 and J usage is TRBJ2-1; lacking DNA, the TRBD2 call made by TCRdb goes unchecked. The CDR3 runs 14 residues. The germline V gene has CDR1 MNHEY and CDR2 SMNVEV (reference sequence). The CDR3 loop is CASRPGLPYNEQFF.

The V call is TRBV29-1, the J call TRBJ2-1; TCRdb picks TRBD2, but there is no DNA to check that call. CDR3 length: 15 residues. Germline V lookup: CDR1 SQVTM, CDR2 ANQGSEA. CDR3 residues: CSKIPGLEAYNEQFF.

The V and J genes are TRBV6-6 and TRBJ2-1. The germline V gene has CDR1 MNHNY and CDR2 SVGAGI (reference sequence). This CDR3 comprises 14 residues. The CDR3 spells CASSYHSSVNEQFF.

The gene calls are TRBV7-8 and TRBJ2-5; with no DNA, the TCRdb D assignment of TRBD2 cannot be verified. From germline, CDR1 is SGHVS and CDR2 FQNEAQ. This CDR3 has 16 amino acids. CDR3 protein: CASSSPGGGALETQYF.

The chain has TRBV6-5 and TRBJ2-7; the D call of TRBD2 rests on TCRdb alone, since no DNA is present to check it. CDR3 size: 15 residues. CDR1 and CDR2 from the germline V gene are MNHEY and SVGAGI. The CDR3 reads CASSYSHSGSYEQYF.

This chain links TRBV14 with TRBJ2-7; absent DNA, TCRdb's TRBD2 call cannot be checked. The length of the CDR3 is 16 residues. Germline values: CDR1 SGHDN, CDR2 FVKESK. CDR3 in amino acids: CASSQDRGLHTYEQYF.

The chain uses TRBV12-3 or TRBV12-4 and TRBJ1-2. The length of the CDR3 is 13 residues. The CDR3: CASSLKVWWGYTF.